These 23 T cell receptor beta chains originate from one sample sequenced in a study of cytomegalovirus exposure and HLA in healthy donors. Primers: 60 Vbeta forward and 13 Jbeta reverse. The data were produced by immunoSEQ multiplex PCR, yet TCRdb's version contains in-frame clones alone and is incomplete. The profile shows some 200,000 clones, roughly four fifths of them singletons. Specimen: PBMCs. These receptors originate from a middle-aged woman in good health and CMV-seronegative.

The V gene is TRBV10-3, the J gene TRBJ2-7; TRBD2 agrees at 7 bases. CDR1 ENHRY and CDR2 SYGVKD come from the germline V gene. V trimming: 1 base; J trimming: 4 bases; junction bases outside the gene matches: 4. The CDR3 is 14 residues long. The CDR3 here is CAISELGGRYEQYF. The CDR3 bases are TGTGCCATCAGTGAGTTGGGAGGGAGGTACGAGCAGTACTTC.

The chain uses TRBV18 and TRBJ1-5, with TRBD1 matching 10 bases. The CDR3 totals 15 residues. Per germline, CDR1 KGHSH and CDR2 LQKENI. Trimming took 6 bases from V and 5 from J; bases not matched to a gene: 7. CDR3 nucleotides: TGTGCCAGCTCGCCTGACAGGGGGCCGCATCAGCCCCAGCATTTT. Its translation is CASSPDRGPHQPQHF.

V is TRBV27 and J is TRBJ1-6; 10 bases map to TRBD1. The CDR3 runs 15 residues. Germline loops: CDR1 MNHEY, CDR2 SMNVEV (reference sequence). V gave up 1 base and J gave up 9 bases; unmatched junction bases: 3. This chain's CDR3 is CASSLWDRGFSPLHF. The CDR3 DNA reads as TGTGCCAGCAGTTTATGGGACAGGGGTTTTTCACCCCTCCACTTT.

The rearrangement joins TRBV5-1 to TRBJ2-5, with 7 bases lining up with TRBD2. J lost 5 bases, V lost 3 bases, and 16 bases had no gene match. The CDR3 spans 17 residues. The germline gives CDR1 SGHRS, CDR2 YFSETQ. In DNA form, the CDR3 reads TGCGCCAGCAGCTGGTCCCAGGGACGGGGGGTACGGGAGACCCAGTACTTC. Translating gives CASSWSQGRGVRETQYF.

This chain joins TRBV4-1 and TRBJ2-5; 10 nucleotides agree with TRBD1. The tail of the sequence fits TRBJ2-7 better, so the J call may be wrong. This CDR3 has 14 amino acids. From germline, CDR1 is MGHRA and CDR2 YSYEKL. The CDR3 is CASRSGQGFSEQYF. The CDR3 DNA follows: TGCGCCAGCCGCTCGGGACAGGGGTTTAGCGAGCAGTACTTC.

To note about this clone: Within the sample, other DNA sequences also encode this same CDR3. The rearrangement uses TRBV4-3 and TRBJ1-1; D unresolved. The V and J ends lost 1 base and 1 base respectively, with 4 bases between them. The CDR3 is made up of 13 amino acids. The germline V gene encodes CDR1 LGHNA and CDR2 YSLEER. The CDR3 DNA follows: TGCGCCAGCAGCCAAGGAGCGAACACTGAAGCTTTCTTT. The encoded protein is CASSQGANTEAFF.

The chain links TRBV7-2 to TRBJ2-2; 8 bases are shared with TRBD2. V lost 5 bases to trimming and J lost 6 bases; unmatched junction nucleotides: 14. The CDR3 has 17 residues. Germline lookup yields CDR1 SGHTA and CDR2 FQGNSA. CDR3 sequence reads: CASSPGRSGGSAGELFF. In DNA form, the CDR3 reads TGTGCCAGCAGCCCTGGGAGAAGCGGGGGATCGGCCGGGGAGCTGTTTTTT.

This clone was counted once. This rearrangement joins TRBV28 to TRBJ1-3, with D possibly TRBD1 on 6 matching bases. The germline gives CDR1 MDHEN, CDR2 SYDVKM. Deletions cut 3 bases from V and 2 bases from J, with 11 bases between. The length of the CDR3 is 15 residues. This chain's CDR3 is CASSLEHRAGNTIYF. The CDR3 coding sequence is TGTGCCAGCAGTTTGGAACACAGGGCTGGAAACACCATATATTTT.

V is TRBV20-1 and J is TRBJ1-5; D unresolved. This CDR3 has 11 amino acids. Trimming took 5 bases from V and 2 from J, leaving 4 bases between them. In germline, CDR1 is DFQATT, CDR2 SNEGSKA (reference sequence). The CDR3 coding sequence is TGCAGTGCTGCGGGCAATCAGCCCCAGCATTTT. Residues: CSAAGNQPQHF.

The rearrangement joins TRBV30 to TRBJ1-3; D is unresolved. CDR1 is GTSNPN and CDR2 is SVGIG in the germline V gene (reference sequence). Trimming shortened V by 2 bases and J by 1 base, and 6 bases separated the two germline ends. This CDR3 comprises 13 residues. CDR3 bases: TGTGCCTGGAGTCTATTATCTGGAAACACCATATATTTT. Its protein is CAWSLLSGNTIYF.

The J gene is TRBJ1-5, the V gene TRBV18, with no clear D. This CDR3 contains 14 residues. The germline V gene has CDR1 KGHSH and CDR2 LQKENI. The V and J ends lost 5 bases and 0 bases respectively, with 8 bases between them. DNA of the CDR3: TGTGCCAGCTCAGCCCCGAGTAGCAATCAGCCCCAGCATTTT. Amino acid sequence: CASSAPSSNQPQHF.

Comments on this clone: The same CDR3 can be traced to other DNA sequences in this sample. CDR3 sequence (DNA): TGTGCCAGCAGCTTAGACAGGTCTAACTATGGCTACACCTTC. Its protein is CASSLDRSNYGYTF. This chain joins TRBV7-2 and TRBJ1-2; D is possibly TRBD1 (5 bases). Trimming took off 1 base at V and 0 bases at J, with 6 bases between the two ends. This CDR3 region has 14 residues. Germline values: CDR1 SGHTA, CDR2 FQGNSA.

The V call is TRBV28, the J call TRBJ2-7, with TRBD2 matching over 12 bases. Per the germline V gene, CDR1 is MDHEN and CDR2 is SYDVKM. J gave up 6 bases and V 5 bases, and 11 bases lay outside the gene matches. The CDR3 loop spans 16 amino acids. The CDR3 sequence: CASSPSLAGGRGEQYF. CDR3 coding DNA: TGTGCCAGCAGTCCCTCACTAGCGGGGGGCCGGGGCGAGCAGTACTTC. The full variable domain, completed using reference TRBV28 and TRBJ2-7, is DVKVTQSSRYLVKRTGEKVFLECVQDMDHENMFWYRQDPGLGLRLIYFSYDVKMKEKGDIPEGYSVSREKKERFSLILESASTNQTSMYLCASSPSLAGGRGEQYFGPGTRLTVT.

CDR3 protein: CAISPRALESTEAFF. For the CDR3, the DNA is TGTGCCATCAGTCCCAGGGCCCTCGAGTCCACTGAAGCTTTCTTT. The gene calls are TRBV10-3 and TRBJ1-1, with D maybe TRBD1 (5 bases). The CDR3 has 15 amino acids. Germline values: CDR1 ENHRY, CDR2 SYGVKD. V was trimmed by 5 bases and J by 4 bases, leaving 17 bases between them.

J is TRBJ1-2 and V is TRBV19; a possible D gene is TRBD1 (5 bases). From germline, CDR1 is LNHDA and CDR2 SQIVND (reference sequence). The CDR3 totals 13 residues. V shed 5 bases and J shed 5 bases, with 12 bases lying between them. CDR3 residues: CASSWAQGYGYTF. DNA of the CDR3: TGTGCCAGTAGTTGGGCTCAGGGTTATGGCTACACCTTC.

This clone was seen only a few times. The CDR3 DNA reads as TGCGCCAGCAGCTTGAGCGGAAATCCCCCCTACGAGCAGTACTTC. This codes for CASSLSGNPPYEQYF. The chain has TRBV5-1 and TRBJ2-7; TRBD2 is a possible D gene (5 bases). V shed 1 base and J shed 2 bases, with 13 bases lying between them. The CDR3 has 15 residues. From germline, CDR1 is SGHRS and CDR2 YFSETQ.

This clone was observed a few times. V is TRBV5-1 and J is TRBJ1-1; 9 nucleotides match TRBD1. Trimming at V came to 6 bases and at J to 2 bases, leaving 8 bases not matched to a gene. Germline loops: CDR1 SGHRS, CDR2 YFSETQ. The CDR3 length is 15 residues. As DNA, the CDR3 is TGCGCCAGCACCCTCCGGGACAGGGAAAACACTGAAGCTTTCTTT. Encoded protein: CASTLRDRENTEAFF.

V is TRBV10-1 and J is TRBJ1-2; possibly TRBD1 for D (5 bases). The V end lost 7 bases, the J end lost 6 bases, and 18 bases lay between the germline ends. The CDR3 length is 14 residues. Germline CDR1 reads WNHNN; CDR2 reads SYGVQD (reference sequence). In DNA, the CDR3 is TGCGCCAGCACCAGGGTCTCTCCGTCGGATGGCTACACCTTC. Translated, it gives CASTRVSPSDGYTF.

This clone has only one observation. The CDR3 coding sequence is TGTGCCAGCACTACCGGGATTAATTCACCCCTCCACTTT. Translating it yields CASTTGINSPLHF. This chain uses TRBV2 with TRBJ1-6; no clear D gene. Germline CDR1 reads SNHLY; CDR2 reads FYNNEI. The CDR3 covers 13 residues. V was trimmed by 7 bases and J by 6 bases, leaving 10 bases between them.

The chain links TRBV28 to TRBJ1-2; 7 bases line up with TRBD1. Germline trimming cut 4 bases from V and 10 bases from J; bases unmatched to any gene: 6. Germline V gene lookup returns CDR1 MDHEN and CDR2 SYDVKM. This CDR3 is 12 amino acids long. CDR3 in DNA: TGTGCCAGCAGTTCCGACAGGGATGCCTACACCTTC. Its translation: CASSSDRDAYTF.

CDR3 in DNA: TGTGCCAGCAGTGTTCCCCGGGACAGCAATATGAACACTGAAGCTTTCTTT. Translation: CASSVPRDSNMNTEAFF. This chain links TRBV25-1 with TRBJ1-1; TRBD1 agrees at 7 bases. Germline assignment: CDR1 MGHDK and CDR2 SYGVNS. V lost 4 bases, J lost 0 bases, and 11 bases stayed unmatched. The length of the CDR3 is 17 residues.

The rearrangement joins TRBV7-2 to TRBJ1-6; no clear D gene. The V gene's germline CDR1 is SGHTA and CDR2 FQGNSA. Trimming pared 1 base from V and 10 bases from J, leaving 8 bases between. This CDR3 is built from 13 residues. Here the CDR3 DNA reads TGTGCCAGCAGCTTAGTCCACGGGTCACCCCTCCACTTT. Its translation is CASSLVHGSPLHF.

The rearrangement uses TRBV9 and TRBJ1-2, with TRBD1 matching over 9 bases. Germline CDR1 and CDR2: SGDLS and YYNGEE. Trimming took 3 bases from V and 5 from J; bases not matched to a gene: 8. CDR3 length equals 15 residues. This CDR3 is CASSAWTGAQYGYTF. In nucleotides, the CDR3 is TGTGCCAGCAGCGCCTGGACAGGGGCCCAGTATGGCTACACCTTC.